These 4 T cell receptor beta chains were all obtained from the same sample, sequenced in a study of OX40 agonist ivuxolimab in advanced cancers. TCRdb keeps only in-frame clones here, not all; method: immunoSEQ multiplex PCR. The data show about 66,000 clones, with 80% to 85% seen just once and 4% to 4.5% held by the top ten. Sequences were derived from CD4+ or CD8+ T cells sorted from blood, sampled in a trial of the OX40 agonist ivuxolimab. The receptor set was obtained from an adult with an advanced solid tumor such as melanoma, head and neck, liver or kidney cancer.

A remark on this clone: One junction end disagrees with the germline gene, perhaps due to a read error. The genes are TRBV7-2 and TRBJ1-2; D unresolved. The CDR3 totals 12 residues. Germline assignment: CDR1 SGHTA and CDR2 FQGNSA. CDR3 nucleotides: TGTGCCAGCAGCCTTACTAAATATGGCTACACCTTC. It codes for CASSLTKYGYTF.

In this sample, this clone turned up once. The chain carries TRBV5-1 and TRBJ2-2, with 9 positions matching TRBD2. Germline V gene lookup returns CDR1 SGHRS and CDR2 YFSETQ. This CDR3 spans 18 amino acids. Unmatched junction bases numbered 10, after V lost 4 bases and J lost 0 bases. The CDR3 is CASSPELAGISNTGELFF. CDR3 in DNA: TGCGCCAGCAGCCCCGAGCTAGCGGGGATCTCGAACACCGGGGAGCTGTTTTTT.

This rearrangement joins TRBV28 to TRBJ1-2; 7 bases map to TRBD1. The trim removed 1 base at V and 1 base at J, leaving 6 bases unmatched. There are 16 residues in the CDR3. The germline CDR1 and CDR2 sequences are MDHEN and SYDVKM. CDR3 region: CASSLSGTAFNYGYTF. CDR3 coding DNA: TGTGCCAGCAGTTTATCTGGGACAGCCTTTAACTATGGCTACACCTTC.

The V gene is TRBV2, the J gene TRBJ1-6; 9 positions agree with TRBD1. Trimming removed 5 bases from V and 3 bases from J; junction bases left unmatched: 5. Germline V gene lookup returns CDR1 SNHLY and CDR2 FYNNEI. This CDR3 contains 16 residues. The CDR3 nucleotides are TGTGCCAGCAGTCTAAACAGGGGGCTCTATAATTCACCCCTCCACTTT. Protein product: CASSLNRGLYNSPLHF.